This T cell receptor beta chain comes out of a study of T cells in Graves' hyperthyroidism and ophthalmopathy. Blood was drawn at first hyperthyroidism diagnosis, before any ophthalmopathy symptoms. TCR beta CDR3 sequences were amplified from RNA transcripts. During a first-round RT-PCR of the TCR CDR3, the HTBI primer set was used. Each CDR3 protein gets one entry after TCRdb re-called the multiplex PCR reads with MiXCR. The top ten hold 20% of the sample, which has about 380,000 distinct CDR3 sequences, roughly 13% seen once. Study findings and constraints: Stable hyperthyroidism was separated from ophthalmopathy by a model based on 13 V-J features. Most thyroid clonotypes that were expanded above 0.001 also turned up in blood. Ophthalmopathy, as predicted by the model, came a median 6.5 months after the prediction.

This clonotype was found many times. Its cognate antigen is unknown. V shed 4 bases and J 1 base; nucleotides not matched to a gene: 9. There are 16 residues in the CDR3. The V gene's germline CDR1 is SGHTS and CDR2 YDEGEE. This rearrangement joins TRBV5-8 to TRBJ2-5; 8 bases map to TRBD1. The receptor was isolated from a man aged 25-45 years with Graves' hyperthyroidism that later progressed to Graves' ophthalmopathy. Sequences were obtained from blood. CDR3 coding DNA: TGTGCCAGCAGCCTCCCCCGGACAGGGATCCAAGAGACCCAGTACTTC. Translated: CASSLPRTGIQETQYF.